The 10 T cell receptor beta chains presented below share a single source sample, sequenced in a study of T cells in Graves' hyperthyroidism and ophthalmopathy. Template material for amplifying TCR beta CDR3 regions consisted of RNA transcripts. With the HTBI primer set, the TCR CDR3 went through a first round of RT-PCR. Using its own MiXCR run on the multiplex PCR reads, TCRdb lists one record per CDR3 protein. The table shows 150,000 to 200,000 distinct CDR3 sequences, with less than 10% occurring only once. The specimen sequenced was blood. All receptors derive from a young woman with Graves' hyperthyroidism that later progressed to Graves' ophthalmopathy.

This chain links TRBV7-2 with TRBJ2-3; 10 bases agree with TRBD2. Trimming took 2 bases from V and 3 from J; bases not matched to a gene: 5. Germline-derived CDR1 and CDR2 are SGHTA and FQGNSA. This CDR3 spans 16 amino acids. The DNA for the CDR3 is TGTGCCAGCAGCTTAATGGCTAGCGGGAGAACAGATACGCAGTATTTT. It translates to CASSLMASGRTDTQYF. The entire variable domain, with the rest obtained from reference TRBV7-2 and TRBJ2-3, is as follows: GAGVSQSPSNKVTEKGKDVELRCDPISGHTALYWYRQSLGQGLEFLIYFQGNSAPDKSGLPSDRFSAERTGGSVSTLTIQRTQQEDSAVYLCASSLMASGRTDTQYFGPGTRLTVL.

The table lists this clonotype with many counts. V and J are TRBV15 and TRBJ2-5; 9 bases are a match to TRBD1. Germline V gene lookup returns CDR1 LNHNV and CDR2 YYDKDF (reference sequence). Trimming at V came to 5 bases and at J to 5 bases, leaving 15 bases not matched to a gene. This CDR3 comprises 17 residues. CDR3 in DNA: TGTGCCACCAGCGTACAAGACGTAGGACAGGGGCGGGAGACCCAGTACTTC. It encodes CATSVQDVGQGRETQYF.

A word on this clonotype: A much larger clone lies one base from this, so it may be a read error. The CDR3 reads CAWSEVNTEAFF. The CDR3 coding sequence is TGTGCCTGGAGTGAGGTGAACACTGAAGCTTTCTTT. The chain combines TRBV30 with TRBJ1-1; D is uncertain. Germline V gene lookup returns CDR1 GTSNPN and CDR2 SVGIG (reference sequence). The CDR3 is 12 amino acids. V lost 1 base, J lost 0 bases, and 3 bases lay in between.

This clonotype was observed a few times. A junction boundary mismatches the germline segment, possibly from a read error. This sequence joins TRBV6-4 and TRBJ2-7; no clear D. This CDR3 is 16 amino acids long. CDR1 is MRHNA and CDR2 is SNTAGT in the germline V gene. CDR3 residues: CTSSEYQGDPSYEQYF. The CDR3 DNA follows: TGTACCAGCAGTGAATATCAAGGAGACCCCTCCTACGAGCAGTACTTC.

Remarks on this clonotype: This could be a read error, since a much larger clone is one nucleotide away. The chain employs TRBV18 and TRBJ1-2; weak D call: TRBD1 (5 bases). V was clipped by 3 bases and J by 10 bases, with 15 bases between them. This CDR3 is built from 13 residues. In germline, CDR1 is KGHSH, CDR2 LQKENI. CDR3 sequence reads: CASSPQGSNDYTF. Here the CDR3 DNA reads TGTGCCAGCTCACCTCAGGGAAGTAATGACTACACCTTC.

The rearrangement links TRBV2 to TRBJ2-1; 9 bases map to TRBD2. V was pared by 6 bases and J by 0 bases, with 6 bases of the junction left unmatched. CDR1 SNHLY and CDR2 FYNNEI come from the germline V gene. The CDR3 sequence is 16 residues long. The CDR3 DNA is TGTGCCAGCAGACTTAGCGGGGGAGGCTCCTACAATGAGCAGTTCTTC. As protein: CASRLSGGGSYNEQFF.

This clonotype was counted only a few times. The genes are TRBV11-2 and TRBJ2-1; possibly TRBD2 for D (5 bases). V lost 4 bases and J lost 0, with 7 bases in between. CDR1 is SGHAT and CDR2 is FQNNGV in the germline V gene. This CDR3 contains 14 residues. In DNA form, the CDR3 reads TGTGCCAGCAGCTCCCGGGACTCCTACAATGAGCAGTTCTTC. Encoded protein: CASSSRDSYNEQFF.

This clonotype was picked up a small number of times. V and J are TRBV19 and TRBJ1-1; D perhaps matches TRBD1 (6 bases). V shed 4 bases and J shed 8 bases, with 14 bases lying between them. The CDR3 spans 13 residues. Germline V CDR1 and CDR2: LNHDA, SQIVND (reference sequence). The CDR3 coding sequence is TGTGCCAGTAGTACCTCCGCCAGGGGCGAAGCTTTCTTT. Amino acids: CASSTSARGEAFF.

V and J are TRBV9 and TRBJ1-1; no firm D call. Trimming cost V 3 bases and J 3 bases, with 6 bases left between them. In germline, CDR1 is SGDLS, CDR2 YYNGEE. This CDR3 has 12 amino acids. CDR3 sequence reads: CASSESDTEAFF. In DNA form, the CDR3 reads TGTGCCAGCAGCGAGTCGGACACTGAAGCTTTCTTT.

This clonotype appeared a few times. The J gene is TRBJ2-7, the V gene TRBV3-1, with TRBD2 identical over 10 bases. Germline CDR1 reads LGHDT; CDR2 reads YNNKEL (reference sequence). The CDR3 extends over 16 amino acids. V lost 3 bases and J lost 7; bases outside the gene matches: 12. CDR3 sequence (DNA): TGTGCCAGCAGCCATTCCCTCCTAGCGGGAGTTTATGAGCAGTACTTC. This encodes CASSHSLLAGVYEQYF.